A single sample gave rise to the 15 T cell receptor beta chains below, sequenced in a study of T cells in Graves' hyperthyroidism and ophthalmopathy. Amplified TCR beta CDR3 regions derived from RNA transcripts. During a first-round RT-PCR of the TCR CDR3, the HTBI primer set was used. MiXCR was run by TCRdb on the multiplex PCR reads, yielding one entry per CDR3 protein. Of roughly 740,000 distinct CDR3 sequences listed, approximately 16% are singletons. Sequenced: blood. These receptors came from a man in his late teens or twenties with Graves' hyperthyroidism.

This clonotype was seen more than once but under ten times. V gene TRBV7-9 combines with J gene TRBJ2-5, with D tentatively TRBD1 (6 bases). CDR1 is SEHNR, CDR2 FQNEAQ, per germline (reference sequence). V was trimmed by 5 bases and J by 4 bases, leaving 14 bases between them. The CDR3 extends over 14 amino acids. The CDR3 coding sequence is TGTGCCAGCAGCCTTCAGGGGAAATCAGAGACCCAGTACTTC. It translates to CASSLQGKSETQYF.

This clonotype was seen more than once but under ten times. V is TRBV6-1 and J is TRBJ2-1; D gene uncertain. Germline values: CDR1 MNHNS, CDR2 SASEGT. The CDR3 sequence is 12 residues long. Trimming stripped 5 bases from V and 10 bases from J, with 12 bases between. The DNA of the CDR3 is TGTGCCAGCAGTTCCCTACCCGACGAGCAGTTCTTC. Translating it yields CASSSLPDEQFF.

This clonotype showed up just a few times. The V call is TRBV5-1, the J call TRBJ2-7, with D unresolved. The CDR3 has 13 residues. Between the trimmed V and J ends, which lost 4 bases and 1 base, there was a span of 9 bases. Germline-derived CDR1 and CDR2 are SGHRS and YFSETQ. The CDR3 is CASSDHSSYEQYF. The CDR3, as DNA: TGCGCCAGCAGCGACCACAGTTCCTACGAGCAGTACTTC.

In its sample, this clonotype was seen a few times. A much larger clonotype is one base distant, so this may be a read error. This chain joins TRBV7-2 and TRBJ1-2, with D possibly being TRBD1 (6 bases). This CDR3 has 15 amino acids. V lost 4 bases, J lost 7 bases, and 19 bases lay in between. Per germline, CDR1 SGHTA and CDR2 FQGNSA. The CDR3, as DNA: TGTGCCAGCAGCTCAAAACAGGGCTCGGGGGGTGGCTACACCTTC. Protein sequence: CASSSKQGSGGGYTF.

There are many counts of this clonotype. V is TRBV18 and J is TRBJ1-5; 9 bases match TRBD1. The CDR3 runs to 15 residues. Trimming took 5 bases from V and 4 from J; bases not matched to a gene: 6. Per germline, CDR1 KGHSH and CDR2 LQKENI. The CDR3 DNA reads TGTGCCAGCTCAAGGGGACAGGGCCCAAATCAGCCCCAGCATTTT. It yields the protein CASSRGQGPNQPQHF. The full variable domain, rest sourced from reference TRBV18 and TRBJ1-5, is NAGVMQNPRHLVRRRGQEARLRCSPMKGHSHVYWYRQLPEEGLKFMVYLQKENIIDESGMPKERFSAEFPKEGPSILRIQQVVRGDSAAYFCASSRGQGPNQPQHFGDGTRLSIL.

Ten or more counts support this clonotype. The chain joins TRBV20-1 to TRBJ2-3; 7 nucleotides agree with TRBD2. J was trimmed by 5 bases and V by 7 bases; bases with no gene match: 6. The germline gives CDR1 DFQATT, CDR2 SNEGSKA (reference sequence). This CDR3 is built from 12 residues. CDR3 protein: CSGGGGGDTQYF. CDR3 coding DNA: TGCAGTGGGGGCGGCGGGGGAGATACGCAGTATTTT.

This clonotype was found many times. In DNA form, the CDR3 reads TGTGCCAGCACCTCTAGCAGGAAGACCCAGTACTTC. Translated, it gives CASTSSRKTQYF. V usage is TRBV12-3 or TRBV12-4 and J usage is TRBJ2-5, with D perhaps matching TRBD2 (5 bases). Between the trimmed V and J ends, which lost 7 bases and 6 bases, there was a span of 12 bases. CDR3 length: 12 amino acids.

This clonotype appeared many times. The J gene is TRBJ1-1, the V gene TRBV12-3 or TRBV12-4; no firm D call. The CDR3 has 14 residues. Trimming took off 6 bases at V and 1 base at J, with 12 bases between the two ends. CDR3: CASSVPGPNTEAFF. The CDR3 DNA reads as TGTGCCAGCAGCGTACCGGGCCCGAACACTGAAGCTTTCTTT.

A few counts support this clonotype. V gene TRBV29-1 combines with J gene TRBJ2-3; TRBD2 is a possible D gene (6 bases). Trimming stripped 3 bases from V and 4 bases from J, with 14 bases between. The CDR3 is made up of 14 amino acids. The germline V gene encodes CDR1 SQVTM and CDR2 ANQGSEA. This CDR3 is CSVDRGNRADTQYF. CDR3 coding DNA: TGCAGCGTTGACCGCGGGAATCGAGCAGATACGCAGTATTTT.

This clonotype was recorded at least ten times. As DNA, the CDR3 is TGTGCCAGCAGTTCCGGGACTAGCGGGAGTCTTGAGCAGTTCTTC. Its translation is CASSSGTSGSLEQFF. The chain couples TRBV27 to TRBJ2-1; 14 nucleotides align to TRBD2. Germline loops: CDR1 MNHEY, CDR2 SMNVEV (reference sequence). The V and J ends lost 4 bases and 9 bases, in that order; junction bases with no gene match: 5. The length of the CDR3 is 15 residues.

This clonotype came up many times. The chain has TRBV3-1 and TRBJ2-7; D is uncertain. Trimming took 1 base from V and 0 from J, leaving 10 bases between them. Germline V gene data show CDR1 as LGHDT and CDR2 as YNNKEL (reference sequence). CDR3 length: 15 amino acids. The CDR3 sequence is CASSQVRSVSYEQYF. In DNA, the CDR3 is TGTGCCAGCAGCCAAGTTCGGTCCGTCTCCTACGAGCAGTACTTC.

This clonotype was counted between two and nine times. The chain has TRBV6-2 or TRBV6-3 and TRBJ2-1; TRBD2 aligns across 11 bases. The germline gives CDR1 MNHEY, CDR2 SVGEGT. The CDR3 is made up of 17 amino acids. V shed 11 bases and J 0 bases; nucleotides not matched to a gene: 12. The CDR3 loop is CAGGGASGRSSYNEQFF. CDR3 nucleotide sequence: TGTGCCGGGGGGGGGGCTAGCGGGAGGAGCTCCTACAATGAGCAGTTCTTC.

This clonotype was seen ten or more times. The chain joins TRBV27 to TRBJ2-1, with a weak D call TRBD2 (5 bases). Germline values: CDR1 MNHEY, CDR2 SMNVEV (reference sequence). V lost 3 bases to trimming and J lost 2 bases, with 8 bases between them. The CDR3 spans 14 residues. The CDR3 protein is CASSFRGTYNEQFF. The CDR3 region has the DNA TGTGCCAGCAGTTTCCGAGGGACCTACAATGAGCAGTTCTTC.

On this clonotype: In this CDR3 the conserved last residue, phenylalanine or tryptophan, is missing, so a read error is likely. It is unclear where the CDR3 begins or ends on the DNA, so no DNA is shown, and the CDR3 is as TCRdb lists it. The chain uses TRBV27 and TRBJ2-7; the listed D gene, TRBD2, was not tested against the DNA. The CDR3 is 12 amino acids in total, end residues counted. Looked up from germline, CDR1 is MNHEY and CDR2 is SMNVEV (reference sequence). CDR3 loop: CASRTTRGEQYI.

This clonotype was detected a few times. The V and J genes are TRBV5-1 and TRBJ1-2, with TRBD1 identical over 8 bases. CDR1 and CDR2 (germline): SGHRS, YFSETQ. V shed 1 base, J shed 6 bases, and the junction held 8 bases outside the gene matches. This CDR3 comprises 15 residues. The CDR3 bases are TGCGCCAGCAGCTTGCAAGGACAGGGTAGAGATGGCTACACCTTC. Translating gives CASSLQGQGRDGYTF.